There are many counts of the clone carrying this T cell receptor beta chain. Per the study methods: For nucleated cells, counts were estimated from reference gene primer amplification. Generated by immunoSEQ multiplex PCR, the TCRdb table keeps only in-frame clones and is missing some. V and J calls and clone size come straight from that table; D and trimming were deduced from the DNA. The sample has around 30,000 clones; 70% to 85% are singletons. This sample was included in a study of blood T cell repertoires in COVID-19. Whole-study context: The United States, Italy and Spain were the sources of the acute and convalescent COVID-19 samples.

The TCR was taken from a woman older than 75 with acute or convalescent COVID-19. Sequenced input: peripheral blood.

CDR3 sequence (DNA): TGCGCCAGCAGCCATACAGGGGGGAATTCACCCCTCCACTTT. Its protein product is CASSHTGGNSPLHF. The chain carries TRBV4-1 and TRBJ1-6, with 8 bases aligning to TRBD1. Trimming took 3 bases from V and 7 from J; bases not matched to a gene: 2. The CDR3 extends over 14 amino acids. Germline V gene lookup returns CDR1 MGHRA and CDR2 YSYEKL.